A single sample is the source of the 15 T cell receptor beta chains below, sequenced in a study of chronic HIV infection and antiretroviral therapy (dated by TCRdb to between 2015 and 2016). The library came from 5' RACE. The data were produced on an Illumina MiSeq. The public reads were run again by TCRdb, first through fastp at Q25 and then through MiXCR, and only productive beta chains were kept. Duplicate CDR3 protein sequences are folded into a single record with the most common DNA and genes. Present in this sample are under 55,000 distinct CDR3 sequences, 19% of which were seen just once. In total, the top ten clones hold 2.8% of the sample. Source material: peripheral blood. All receptors come from an adult who had HIV and had not received antiretroviral therapy, or was an uninfected healthy control (not recorded which).

This chain joins TRBV28 and TRBJ2-1; weak D call: TRBD2 (5 bases). From germline, CDR1 is MDHEN and CDR2 SYDVKM. V shed 1 base and J shed 0 bases, with 10 bases lying between them. The CDR3 length is 16 residues. The CDR3 DNA reads as TGTGCCAGCAGTTTATTAGGCGGGCACTCCTACAATGAGCAGTTCTTC. The encoded protein is CASSLLGGHSYNEQFF.

This sequence joins TRBV7-8 and TRBJ2-3, with D tentatively TRBD1 or TRBD2 (5 bases each). Per the germline V gene, CDR1 is SGHVS and CDR2 is FQNEAQ. V was trimmed by 1 base and J by 2 bases, leaving 13 bases between them. This CDR3 has 16 amino acids. The CDR3 region is CASSLVPRGDTDTQYF. In DNA form, the CDR3 reads TGTGCCAGCAGCTTAGTCCCACGAGGGGACACAGATACGCAGTATTTT.

This clonotype was seen just once. This may be a read error: a much more frequent sequence differs by one nucleotide. V and J are TRBV6-5 and TRBJ1-1; TRBD1 matches at 7 bases. The CDR3 consists of 15 residues. The germline V gene encodes CDR1 MNHEY and CDR2 SVGAGI. The V segment lost 7 bases and the J segment 3 bases; nucleotides outside the gene matches: 11. CDR3 in DNA: TGTGCCAGCAAGAAGTTGCAGGGGGTGGACACTGAAGCTTTCTTT. Translating it yields CASKKLQGVDTEAFF.

This chain uses TRBV5-1 with TRBJ1-5; TRBD1 matches at 7 bases. The CDR3 spans 15 residues. Germline lookup yields CDR1 SGHRS and CDR2 YFSETQ. The V segment lost 0 bases and the J segment 4 bases; nucleotides outside the gene matches: 4. In nucleotides, the CDR3 is TGCGCCAGCAGCTTGGAGGCAGGGGGAAATCAGCCCCAGCATTTT. Translating it yields CASSLEAGGNQPQHF.

The chain couples TRBV5-1 to TRBJ1-2, with D unclear. V shed 4 bases and J shed 0 bases, with 10 bases lying between them. Germline values: CDR1 SGHRS, CDR2 YFSETQ. This CDR3 is built from 14 residues. CDR3 nucleotides: TGCGCCAGCAGCCGTCCAGGTGCTAACTATGGCTACACCTTC. Translating it yields CASSRPGANYGYTF.

The CDR3 region is CASSPQTAQSRARGNEQFF. Written as DNA, the CDR3 is TGCGCCAGCAGCCCTCAGACGGCTCAGAGCAGGGCGAGAGGAAATGAGCAGTTCTTC. V is TRBV5-1 and J is TRBJ2-1, with a possible D match to TRBD1 (5 bases). In germline, CDR1 is SGHRS, CDR2 YFSETQ. The CDR3 is made up of 19 amino acids. With 4 bases removed from V and 7 bases from J, the gap between germline ends came to 30 bases.

V is TRBV29-1 and J is TRBJ2-5; perhaps TRBD2 as D (6 bases). V lost 6 bases, J lost 1 base, and 12 bases lay in between. Germline V CDR1 and CDR2: SQVTM, ANQGSEA. The CDR3 contains 13 residues. The CDR3 is CSVARDFQETQYF. As DNA, the CDR3 is TGCAGCGTGGCAAGGGACTTCCAAGAGACCCAGTACTTC.

This clonotype was observed a handful of times. The chain uses TRBV10-3 and TRBJ2-5; D gene uncertain. Deletions cut 8 bases from V and 0 bases from J, with 22 bases between. The CDR3 consists of 17 residues. The germline CDR1 and CDR2 sequences are ENHRY and SYGVKD. The CDR3 DNA reads as TGTGCCATCTCCTCCCCAGCAGCCCCGACCAACCAAGAGACCCAGTACTTC. Its protein product is CAISSPAAPTNQETQYF.

This rearrangement joins TRBV2 to TRBJ2-4, with D hard to call. V lost 7 bases and J 5 bases, leaving 15 bases between the germline ends. CDR3 length: 14 residues. Germline V gene lookup returns CDR1 SNHLY and CDR2 FYNNEI. The chain's CDR3 is CASILDRAQNIQYF. The CDR3 DNA is TGTGCCAGCATACTCGACCGGGCGCAAAACATTCAGTACTTC.

This clonotype was counted a few times. This chain joins TRBV2 and TRBJ2-1; D may correspond to TRBD1 or TRBD2 (6 bases each). V lost 2 bases to trimming and J lost 12 bases, with 14 bases between them. The CDR3 consists of 13 residues. The V gene's germline CDR1 is SNHLY and CDR2 FYNNEI. For the CDR3, the DNA is TGTGCCAGCAGTGAAAGAGGGGGGTGGTGGCAGTTCTTC. Protein product: CASSERGGWWQFF.

This clonotype was counted a few times. This chain joins TRBV28 and TRBJ2-6, with D maybe TRBD2 (5 bases). CDR1 is MDHEN and CDR2 is SYDVKM in the germline V gene. Trimming took off 0 bases at V and 2 bases at J, with 5 bases between the two ends. The CDR3 is 15 residues long. CDR3 residues: CASSLWEAGANVLTF. CDR3 DNA: TGTGCCAGCAGTTTATGGGAGGCTGGGGCCAACGTCCTGACTTTC. The full variable domain, rest sourced from reference TRBV28 and TRBJ2-6, is DVKVTQSSRYLVKRTGEKVFLECVQDMDHENMFWYRQDPGLGLRLIYFSYDVKMKEKGDIPEGYSVSREKKERFSLILESASTNQTSMYLCASSLWEAGANVLTFGAGSRLTVL.

The J gene is TRBJ2-6, the V gene TRBV29-1; D is unclear. Trimming took off 6 bases at V and 6 bases at J, with 9 bases between the two ends. In germline, CDR1 is SQVTM, CDR2 ANQGSEA. The CDR3 is 12 amino acids. This chain's CDR3 is CSVRSVANVLTF. CDR3 sequence (DNA): TGCAGCGTCCGTTCAGTGGCCAACGTCCTGACTTTC.

The V and J genes are TRBV29-1 and TRBJ2-7, with 7 bases lining up with TRBD2. After removal of 4 bases from V and 4 bases from J, the junction contained 7 bases not matched to a gene. Per the germline V gene, CDR1 is SQVTM and CDR2 is ANQGSEA. CDR3 length: 13 amino acids. The CDR3 nucleotides are TGCAGCGTTGGCGGCGGGAGTAGGTACGAGCAGTACTTC. This translates into CSVGGGSRYEQYF.

This clonotype was picked up a small number of times. The chain links TRBV28 to TRBJ2-7; D is unresolved. The CDR3 totals 12 residues. CDR1 and CDR2 (germline): MDHEN, SYDVKM. Deletions cut 5 bases from V and 2 bases from J, with 7 bases between. The CDR3 is CASSPSAYEQYF. The CDR3 nucleotides read TGTGCCAGCAGTCCGTCAGCCTACGAGCAGTACTTC.

The chain carries TRBV29-1 and TRBJ2-7; 7 nucleotides align to TRBD2. Germline V gene data show CDR1 as SQVTM and CDR2 as ANQGSEA. The CDR3 extends over 13 amino acids. Trimming cost V 4 bases and J 2 bases; bases outside gene matches: 5. The CDR3 sequence: CSVGGRGTYEQYF. In DNA, the CDR3 is TGCAGCGTTGGGGGGAGGGGTACCTACGAGCAGTACTTC.